The 11 T cell receptor beta chains below come from one sample, sequenced in a study of spatial heterogeneity in lung cancer. MiXCR was run by TCRdb on the 5' RACE reads, yielding one entry per CDR3 protein. This table has about 50,000 distinct CDR3 sequences, less than 8.5% appearing once. The time point here: sample taken at primary tumor resection. The study sequenced unsorted whole RNA from tumor, nontumor lung or frozen PBMC. Sample: PBMCs, taken at surgery. Source of these receptors: a female donor with early-stage non-small cell lung cancer.

This clonotype showed up many times. The chain carries TRBV19 and TRBJ1-4; TRBD1 might be the D (6 bases). Trimming shortened V by 6 bases and J by 11 bases, and 25 bases separated the two germline ends. The CDR3 has 16 amino acids. The germline gives CDR1 LNHDA, CDR2 SQIVND (reference sequence). CDR3: CASSPTGQLDYSKLFF. The CDR3 nucleotides are TGTGCCAGTAGCCCAACCGGACAGCTAGACTACTCCAAACTGTTTTTT.

This clonotype appeared a few times. This rearrangement joins TRBV7-9 to TRBJ2-2, with TRBD2 identical over 10 bases. CDR1 SEHNR and CDR2 FQNEAQ come from the germline V gene (reference sequence). The CDR3 consists of 18 residues. V lost 0 bases and J lost 4; bases outside the gene matches: 8. As DNA, the CDR3 is TGTGCCAGCAGCTTAGCCCCAGCGGGGGGGCCAGGCACCGGGGAGCTGTTTTTT. Translating it yields CASSLAPAGGPGTGELFF.

The chain carries TRBV5-4 and TRBJ2-5; 11 positions agree with TRBD2. The germline V gene encodes CDR1 SGHNT and CDR2 YYREEE (reference sequence). V dropped 4 bases and J dropped 2; count of bases not matched to a gene: 7. This CDR3 has 16 amino acids. The DNA of the CDR3 is TGTGCCAGCAGCACGAGGGTAGCGGGGGGGCAAGAGACCCAGTACTTC. Translated: CASSTRVAGGQETQYF.

There are a few counts of this clonotype. The V and J genes are TRBV11-2 and TRBJ1-5; D is possibly TRBD1 (6 bases). Trimming took 1 base from V and 1 from J, leaving 32 bases between them. CDR1 SGHAT and CDR2 FQNNGV come from the germline V gene. CDR3 length: 23 residues. As DNA, the CDR3 is TGTGCCAGCAGCTTAGCGGTTCTGGGATGGGGGCAGGGCGGTTCCGGGAGCAATCAGCCCCAGCATTTT. Its translation: CASSLAVLGWGQGGSGSNQPQHF.

This clonotype was seen many times. V usage is TRBV9 and J usage is TRBJ2-1; 11 nucleotides align to TRBD2. J gave up 7 bases and V 0 bases, and 6 bases lay outside the gene matches. In germline, CDR1 is SGDLS, CDR2 YYNGEE. This CDR3 is built from 16 residues. The CDR3 bases are TGTGCCAGCAGCGTAGGCCCTAGCGGGGGGAGTAATGAGCAGTTCTTC. It codes for CASSVGPSGGSNEQFF.

This clonotype was detected a few times. The genes are TRBV15 and TRBJ1-3; D unresolved. Germline V lookup: CDR1 LNHNV, CDR2 YYDKDF (reference sequence). The CDR3 has 13 residues. V lost 1 base, J lost 6 bases, and 7 bases lay in between. The DNA of the CDR3 is TGTGCCACCAGCAGAGGACCCGCAAACACCATATATTTT. Its protein product is CATSRGPANTIYF.

Only a few counts were recorded for this clonotype. This rearrangement joins TRBV30 to TRBJ1-1; D is unclear. The CDR3 is 12 amino acids. V lost 3 bases and J lost 5, with 10 bases in between. Germline values: CDR1 GTSNPN, CDR2 SVGIG (reference sequence). This chain's CDR3 is CAWREGRTEAFF. The CDR3 nucleotides read TGTGCCTGGAGAGAGGGCAGGACTGAAGCTTTCTTT.

This clonotype was counted ten times or more. The chain combines TRBV6-5 with TRBJ2-7; D gene uncertain. V was pared by 0 bases and J by 3 bases, with 15 bases between. CDR3 length equals 16 residues. Germline-derived CDR1 and CDR2 are MNHEY and SVGAGI. As DNA, the CDR3 is TGTGCCAGCAGTTACTCGACTGCGACATACAACTACGAGCAGTACTTC. It codes for CASSYSTATYNYEQYF.

This clonotype was observed many times. The rearrangement links TRBV18 to TRBJ1-1, with D maybe TRBD1 (5 bases). Germline V gene sequence: CDR1 KGHSH, CDR2 LQKENI. V gave up 0 bases and J gave up 6 bases, with 17 bases separating them. This CDR3 has 16 amino acids. For the CDR3, the DNA is TGTGCCAGCTCACCACCAATCAGGGTCGGTATCGCTGAAGCTTTCTTT. As protein: CASSPPIRVGIAEAFF.

Only a few counts were recorded for this clonotype. The chain couples TRBV5-5 to TRBJ1-1; D not resolved. The ends were cut back, 0 bases at V and 4 bases at J, with 7 bases in the middle. CDR3 size: 13 residues. The germline V gene encodes CDR1 SGHKS and CDR2 YYEKEE (reference sequence). The CDR3 DNA follows: TGTGCCAGCAGCTTGGGGGTTAGCACTGAAGCTTTCTTT. Amino acids: CASSLGVSTEAFF.

This clonotype was observed many times. This rearrangement joins TRBV7-6 to TRBJ1-1; a possible D gene is TRBD1 (5 bases). This CDR3 is built from 15 residues. Germline values: CDR1 SGHVS, CDR2 FNYEAQ. The V end lost 2 bases, the J end lost 1 base, and 11 bases lay between the germline ends. This chain's CDR3 is CASSLNPGENTEAFF. Here the CDR3 DNA reads TGTGCCAGCAGCTTAAACCCGGGGGAGAACACTGAAGCTTTCTTT.